This is a list of T cell receptor beta chains from one sample in a study of cytomegalovirus exposure and HLA in healthy donors. Method: immunoSEQ multiplex PCR; TCRdb's copy keeps in-frame clones and lacks some. The data show 150,000 to 200,000 clones, over 65% seen once. Source material: PBMCs. The receptors were sampled from a man aged 18 to 29 in good health and CMV-seropositive. CDR3s include the opening cysteine and the closing phenylalanine or tryptophan. A D gene is named only where the DNA matches it firmly. A row's size may be missing; if present it is once, few, many or a size class.

V: TRBV4-1
size: few
J: TRBJ2-3
D: NA
DNA: TGCGCCAGCAGTATAACAGATACGCAGTATTTT
CDR3: CASSITDTQYF

V: TRBV5-1
size: NA
J: TRBJ2-3
D: TRBD2
DNA: TGCGCCAGCAGCTTGGCCGCTAGCGGGGGGGCGGTAGATACGCAGTATTTT
CDR3: CASSLAASGGAVDTQYF

V: TRBV5-1
size: NA
J: TRBJ1-1
D: NA
DNA: TGCGCCAGCAGCTTGGGGCAGGGGTTGTACACTGAAGCTTTCTTT
CDR3: CASSLGQGLYTEAFF

V: TRBV5-4
size: NA
J: TRBJ1-2
D: NA
DNA: TGTGCCAGCAGCTTCAGGGGTGCCTATGGCTACACCTTC
CDR3: CASSFRGAYGYTF

V: TRBV13
size: NA
J: TRBJ1-2
D: TRBD1
DNA: TGTGCCAGCAGCCCGTCGGGACAGATCTTCTACACCTTC
CDR3: CASSPSGQIFYTF

V: TRBV6-1
size: many
J: TRBJ1-2
D: NA
DNA: TGTGCCAGCAGTGAGGCGGAATATGGCTACACCTTC
CDR3: CASSEAEYGYTF

V: TRBV19
size: NA
J: TRBJ1-4
D: NA
DNA: TGTGCCAGTAGTCTCGGCTTAGCCCAAAGAGGTGAAAAACTGTTTTTT
CDR3: CASSLGLAQRGEKLFF

V: TRBV5-6
size: once
J: TRBJ1-4
D: TRBD1
DNA: TGTGCCAGCAGCTGGGGGACAGGCAATGAAAAACTGTTTTTT
CDR3: CASSWGTGNEKLFF

V: TRBV28
size: NA
J: TRBJ1-3
D: TRBD1
DNA: TGTGCCAGCAGTTCCGATGACAGGGGTGAAAACACCATATATTTT
CDR3: CASSSDDRGENTIYF

V: TRBV5-1
size: NA
J: TRBJ1-6
D: NA
DNA: TGCGCCAGCAGCCCCATCTACAGGGATGGTGGTTCACCCCTCCACTTT
CDR3: CASSPIYRDGGSPLHF

V: TRBV4-1
size: few
J: TRBJ1-1
D: TRBD1
DNA: TGCGCCAGCAGCGGGACAGTTTTGAACACTGAAGCTTTCTTT
CDR3: CASSGTVLNTEAFF

V: TRBV2
size: few
J: TRBJ2-4
D: TRBD2
DNA: TGTGCCAGCAGTTCCGGGACTAGCGTATCCAAAAACATTCAGTACTTC
CDR3: CASSSGTSVSKNIQYF

V: TRBV11-3
size: NA
J: TRBJ2-1
D: NA
DNA: TGTGCCAGCAGCCTGCGGTGGAATGAGCAGTTCTTC
CDR3: CASSLRWNEQFF

V: TRBV29-1
size: NA
J: TRBJ2-4
D: TRBD1
DNA: TGCAGCGTTGACGTGACAGGGGGTTTCGAAAACATTCAGTACTTC
CDR3: CSVDVTGGFENIQYF

V: TRBV13
size: NA
J: TRBJ1-2
D: NA
DNA: TGTGCCAGCAGCCAATACAGGATTAACTATGGCTACACCTTC
CDR3: CASSQYRINYGYTF

V: TRBV11-2
size: NA
J: TRBJ1-2
D: NA
DNA: TGTGCCAGCAGCCTTAACCAGGAAGGCTATGGCTACACCTTC
CDR3: CASSLNQEGYGYTF

V: TRBV5-1
size: NA
J: TRBJ1-2
D: TRBD1
DNA: TGCGCCAGCAGCATCATGACAGGGAACTATGGCTACACCTTC
CDR3: CASSIMTGNYGYTF

V: TRBV6-1
size: NA
J: TRBJ1-1
D: NA
DNA: TGTGCCAGCAGAGGCATGGATGGGGGCTGGAAGGAAGCTTTCTTT
CDR3: CASRGMDGGWKEAFF

V: TRBV5-5
size: NA
J: TRBJ1-1
D: NA
DNA: TGTGCCAGCAGCTCCGGCCGGGGGACTGAAGCTTTCTTT
CDR3: CASSSGRGTEAFF

V: TRBV11-3
size: few
J: TRBJ2-5
D: TRBD2
DNA: TGTGCCAGCAGCAACTACGTGGCGGGAGGGCAAGAGACCCAGTACTTC
CDR3: CASSNYVAGGQETQYF

V: TRBV11-2
size: NA
J: TRBJ1-2
D: NA
DNA: TGTGCCAGCAGCTTAGCCGCAGGGTTAACTAACTATGGCTACACCTTC
CDR3: CASSLAAGLTNYGYTF

V: TRBV4-1
size: NA
J: TRBJ1-4
D: NA
DNA: TGCGCCAGCAGGAAATTGGACAGCTCTAATGAAAAACTGTTTTTT
CDR3: CASRKLDSSNEKLFF

V: TRBV2
size: NA
J: TRBJ1-1
D: NA
DNA: TGTGCCAGCACGCCCCAGGGGAACACTGAAGCTTTCTTT
CDR3: CASTPQGNTEAFF

V: TRBV11-2
size: NA
J: TRBJ1-1
D: NA
DNA: TGTGCCAGCAGCTCCGGTGATAATCCGGCTTTCTTT
CDR3: CASSSGDNPAFF

V: TRBV30
size: few
J: TRBJ1-2
D: NA
DNA: TGTGCCTGGAGTGTGGGCGGGTCGGTCTATGGCTACACCTTC
CDR3: CAWSVGGSVYGYTF

V: TRBV25-1
size: NA
J: TRBJ1-1
D: NA
DNA: TGTGCCAGCAGTCACACGTGGGATGCGGGGGCCACTGAAGCTTTCTTT
CDR3: CASSHTWDAGATEAFF

V: TRBV10-3
size: few
J: TRBJ2-1
D: TRBD2
DNA: TGTGCCATCAGTCCGGGACTAGCCACGAACAATGAGCAGTTCTTC
CDR3: CAISPGLATNNEQFF

V: TRBV27
size: once
J: TRBJ1-2
D: NA
DNA: TGTGCCAGCAGTTCCCTCCACAGGGATTATAACTATGGCTACACCTTC
CDR3: CASSSLHRDYNYGYTF

V: TRBV29-1
size: NA
J: TRBJ1-1
D: TRBD1
DNA: TGCAGCGCCGCCGGGACAGGCTTCACTGAAGCTTTCTTT
CDR3: CSAAGTGFTEAFF

V: TRBV6-1
size: once
J: TRBJ1-4
D: NA
DNA: TGTGCCAGCAGTGAAACGGAGAGGGCAGTGAATGAAAAACTGTTTTTT
CDR3: CASSETERAVNEKLFF

V: TRBV19
size: NA
J: TRBJ1-5
D: TRBD1
DNA: TGTGCCAGTAGTGGGGTGCGACAGGGCCTTAATCAGCCCCAGCATTTT
CDR3: CASSGVRQGLNQPQHF

V: TRBV28
size: NA
J: TRBJ1-2
D: TRBD1
DNA: TGTGCCAGCAGTACTACTGACAGGGTTTGGTCCCATGGCTACACCTTC
CDR3: CASSTTDRVWSHGYTF

V: TRBV7-3
size: NA
J: TRBJ2-1
D: NA
DNA: TGTGCCAGCAGCCCGCGGGGCGGTGACTACAATGAGCAGTTCTTC
CDR3: CASSPRGGDYNEQFF

V: TRBV5-4
size: NA
J: TRBJ1-2
D: NA
DNA: TGTGCCAGCAGCTTATTTTCGGACAGCTCAAACTATGGCTACACCTTC
CDR3: CASSLFSDSSNYGYTF

V: TRBV6-1
size: few
J: TRBJ1-1
D: NA
DNA: TGTGCCAGCAGTGAGCGGCTGAACACTGAAGCTTTCTTT
CDR3: CASSERLNTEAFF

V: TRBV28
size: once
J: TRBJ1-1
D: TRBD1
DNA: TGTGCCAGCAGTTTACCCACAGGGGGAAGCACTGAAGCTTTCTTT
CDR3: CASSLPTGGSTEAFF

V: TRBV14
size: NA
J: TRBJ2-2
D: TRBD1
DNA: TGTGCCAGCAGCCAAGTAGACAGGGGTGTCACCGGGGAGCTGTTTTTT
CDR3: CASSQVDRGVTGELFF

V: TRBV19
size: NA
J: TRBJ1-5
D: NA
DNA: TGTGCCAGTAACTCGGGGGGGGGTGGCAATCAGCCCCAGCATTTT
CDR3: CASNSGGGGNQPQHF

V: TRBV2
size: NA
J: TRBJ2-3
D: TRBD1
DNA: TGTGCCAGCTCGAGGACAGGGACTAGCACAGATACGCAGTATTTT
CDR3: CASSRTGTSTDTQYF

V: TRBV11-2
size: once
J: TRBJ1-1
D: NA
DNA: TGTGCCAGCAGCTTAGACAGGGTAGGAGTTTTCTTT
CDR3: CASSLDRVGVFF

V: TRBV28
size: few
J: TRBJ2-1
D: TRBD2
DNA: TGTGCCAGCAGTGCCTCTAGCGGGGGCTCCTACAATGAGCAGTTCTTC
CDR3: CASSASSGGSYNEQFF

V: TRBV6-1
size: few
J: TRBJ1-1
D: NA
DNA: TGTGCCAGCATCACCGCGCCGGACACTGAAGCTTTCTTT
CDR3: CASITAPDTEAFF

V: TRBV19
size: NA
J: TRBJ1-4
D: TRBD1
DNA: TGTGCCAGTAGTACTGCCGGGACAGGCGGTGAAAAACTGTTTTTT
CDR3: CASSTAGTGGEKLFF

V: TRBV7-6
size: NA
J: TRBJ2-2
D: TRBD2
DNA: TGTGCCAGCAGATATAGCGGGAGAAGGAACACCGGGGAGCTGTTTTTT
CDR3: CASRYSGRRNTGELFF

V: TRBV29-1
size: NA
J: TRBJ2-3
D: TRBD1
DNA: TGCAGCGTCCTCCGACAGGGTACAGATACGCAGTATTTT
CDR3: CSVLRQGTDTQYF

V: TRBV19
size: NA
J: TRBJ1-2
D: NA
DNA: TGTGCCAGTAGCTTGGACAGTCGAACCTATGGCTACACCTTC
CDR3: CASSLDSRTYGYTF

V: TRBV7-9
size: few
J: TRBJ1-1
D: TRBD1
DNA: TGTGCCAGCAGCCCACTTCGACAGGGCCCTGAAGCTTTCTTT
CDR3: CASSPLRQGPEAFF

V: TRBV14
size: once
J: TRBJ1-3
D: NA
DNA: TGTGCCAGCAGCCAAGGGCCCGCATATGGAAACACCATATATTTT
CDR3: CASSQGPAYGNTIYF

V: TRBV6-5
size: NA
J: TRBJ1-2
D: TRBD1
DNA: TGTGCCAGCAGCCCGACAGGGGTCGGCGTCGGAGGCTACACCTTC
CDR3: CASSPTGVGVGGYTF

V: TRBV9
size: NA
J: TRBJ2-3
D: NA
DNA: TGTGCCAGCAGCTTTGGACTCGCCTACACAGATACGCAGTATTTT
CDR3: CASSFGLAYTDTQYF

V: TRBV30
size: few
J: TRBJ1-1
D: NA
DNA: TGTGCCTTGGGACAAGGGGCCTTGAACACTGAAGCTTTCTTT
CDR3: CALGQGALNTEAFF

V: TRBV15
size: NA
J: TRBJ2-1
D: NA
DNA: TGTGCCACCAGCAGAGATGCCCAGGGAAGGCAGTTCTTC
CDR3: CATSRDAQGRQFF

V: TRBV18
size: NA
J: TRBJ1-3
D: NA
DNA: TGTGCCAGCTCAACGACTGGCTCTGGAAACACCATATATTTT
CDR3: CASSTTGSGNTIYF

V: TRBV19
size: NA
J: TRBJ2-3
D: TRBD1
DNA: TGTGCCAGTAGCCCAGGGACAGTTCTCACAGATACGCAGTATTTT
CDR3: CASSPGTVLTDTQYF

V: TRBV6-4
size: NA
J: TRBJ2-3
D: TRBD2
DNA: TGTGCCAGCAGCGATAGCGGGAGGGCTACGGACGATACGCAGTATTTT
CDR3: CASSDSGRATDDTQYF